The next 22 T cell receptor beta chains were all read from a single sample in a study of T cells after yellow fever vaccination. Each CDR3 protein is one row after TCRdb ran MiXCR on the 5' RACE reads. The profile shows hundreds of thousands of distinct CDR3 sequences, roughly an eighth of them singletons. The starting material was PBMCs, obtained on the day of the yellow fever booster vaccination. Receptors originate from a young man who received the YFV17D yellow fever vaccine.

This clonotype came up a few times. The CDR3 loop is CASSQRGLAGTDTQYF. CDR3 sequence (DNA): TGTGCCAGCAGCCAAAGAGGACTAGCGGGAACAGATACGCAGTATTTT. This rearrangement joins TRBV4-2 to TRBJ2-3, with 12 bases fitting TRBD2. Germline values: CDR1 LGHNA, CDR2 YNFKEQ. The CDR3 is 16 amino acids. J lost 3 bases, V lost 2 bases, and 3 bases had no gene match.

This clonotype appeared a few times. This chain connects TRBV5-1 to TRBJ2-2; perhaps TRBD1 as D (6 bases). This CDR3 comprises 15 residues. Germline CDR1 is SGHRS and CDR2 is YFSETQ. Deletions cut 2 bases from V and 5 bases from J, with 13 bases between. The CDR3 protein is CASSLRTDKTGELFF. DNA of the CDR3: TGCGCCAGCAGCTTAAGGACAGACAAGACCGGGGAGCTGTTTTTT.

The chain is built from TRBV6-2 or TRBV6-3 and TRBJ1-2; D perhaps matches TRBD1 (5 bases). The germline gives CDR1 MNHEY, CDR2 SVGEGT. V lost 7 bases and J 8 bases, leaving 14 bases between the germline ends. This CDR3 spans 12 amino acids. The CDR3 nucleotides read TGTGCCAGCACTACGGGACGAAGGGGCTACACCTTC. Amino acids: CASTTGRRGYTF.

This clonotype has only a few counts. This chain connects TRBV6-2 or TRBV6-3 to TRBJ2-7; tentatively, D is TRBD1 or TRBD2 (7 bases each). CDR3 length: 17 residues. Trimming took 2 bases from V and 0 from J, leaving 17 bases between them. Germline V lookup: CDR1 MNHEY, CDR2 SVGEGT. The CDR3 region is CASSYPERGQTSYEQYF. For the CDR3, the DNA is TGTGCCAGCAGTTACCCTGAGCGGGGACAGACCTCCTACGAGCAGTACTTC.

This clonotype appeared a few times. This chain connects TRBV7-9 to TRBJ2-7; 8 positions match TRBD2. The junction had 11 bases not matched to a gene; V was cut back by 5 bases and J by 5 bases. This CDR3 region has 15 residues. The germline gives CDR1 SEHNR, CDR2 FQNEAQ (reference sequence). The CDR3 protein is CASSPRAGGGDEQYF. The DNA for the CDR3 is TGTGCCAGCAGCCCACGGGCGGGAGGAGGCGACGAGCAGTACTTC. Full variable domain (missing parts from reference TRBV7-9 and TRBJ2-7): DTGVSQNPRHKITKRGQNVTFRCDPISEHNRLYWYRQTLGQGPEFLTYFQNEAQLEKSRLLSDRFSAERPKGSFSTLEIQRTEQGDSAMYLCASSPRAGGGDEQYFGPGTRLTVT.

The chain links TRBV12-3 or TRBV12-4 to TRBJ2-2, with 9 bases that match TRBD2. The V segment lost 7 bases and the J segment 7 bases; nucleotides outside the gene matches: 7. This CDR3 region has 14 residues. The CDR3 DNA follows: TGTGCCAGCACGCGGGAGGGCCGGGTCGGGGAGCTGTTTTTT. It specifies CASTREGRVGELFF.

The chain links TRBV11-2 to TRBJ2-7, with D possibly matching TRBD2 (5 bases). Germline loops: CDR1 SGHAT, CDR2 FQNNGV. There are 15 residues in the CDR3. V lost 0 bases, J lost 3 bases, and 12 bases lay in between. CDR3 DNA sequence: TGTGCCAGCAGCTTAGAGTACGGAGGAAACTACGAGCAGTACTTC. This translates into CASSLEYGGNYEQYF.

CDR3 sequence (DNA): TGTGCCAGCTCCCCGATTCAGGGGACACCCTACGAGCAGTACTTC. Protein sequence: CASSPIQGTPYEQYF. The chain is built from TRBV18 and TRBJ2-7, with a weak D call TRBD1 (6 bases). This CDR3 is 15 amino acids long. Germline V gene lookup returns CDR1 KGHSH and CDR2 LQKENI. The V and J ends lost 6 bases and 2 bases respectively, with 17 bases between them.

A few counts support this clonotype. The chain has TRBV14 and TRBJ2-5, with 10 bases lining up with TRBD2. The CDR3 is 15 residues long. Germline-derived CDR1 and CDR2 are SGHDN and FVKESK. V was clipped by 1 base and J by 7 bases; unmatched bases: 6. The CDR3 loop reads CASSQALAGAPTQYF. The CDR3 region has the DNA TGTGCCAGCAGCCAAGCGCTAGCGGGGGCTCCGACCCAGTACTTC.

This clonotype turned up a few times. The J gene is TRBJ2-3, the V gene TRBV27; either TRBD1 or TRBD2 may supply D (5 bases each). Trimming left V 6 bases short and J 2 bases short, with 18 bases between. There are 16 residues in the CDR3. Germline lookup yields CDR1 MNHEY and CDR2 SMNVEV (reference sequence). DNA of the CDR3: TGTGCCAGCAGCCCCGGATACGGGGCTCTCACAGATACGCAGTATTTT. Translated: CASSPGYGALTDTQYF.

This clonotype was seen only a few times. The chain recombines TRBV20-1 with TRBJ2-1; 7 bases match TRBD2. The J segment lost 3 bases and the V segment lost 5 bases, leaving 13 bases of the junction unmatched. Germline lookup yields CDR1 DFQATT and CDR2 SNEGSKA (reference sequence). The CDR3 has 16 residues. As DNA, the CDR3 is TGCAGTGCTGGGGGGGGAGGGAGGGCCATCTACAATGAGCAGTTCTTC. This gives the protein CSAGGGGRAIYNEQFF.

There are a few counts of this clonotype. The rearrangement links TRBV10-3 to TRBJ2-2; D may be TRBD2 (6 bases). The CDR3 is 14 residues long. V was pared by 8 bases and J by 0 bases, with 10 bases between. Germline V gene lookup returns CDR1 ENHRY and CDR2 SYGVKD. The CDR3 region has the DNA TGTGCCATCCAGGAGGGACCGAACACCGGGGAGCTGTTTTTT. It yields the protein CAIQEGPNTGELFF.

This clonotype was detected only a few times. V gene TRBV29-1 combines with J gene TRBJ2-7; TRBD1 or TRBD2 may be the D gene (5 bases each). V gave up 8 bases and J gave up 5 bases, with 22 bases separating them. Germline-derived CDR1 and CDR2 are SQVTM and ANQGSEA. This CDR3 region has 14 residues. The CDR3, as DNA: TGCAGCTTCGGGACGTCTGGTATTTTCGACGAGCAGTACTTC. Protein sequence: CSFGTSGIFDEQYF.

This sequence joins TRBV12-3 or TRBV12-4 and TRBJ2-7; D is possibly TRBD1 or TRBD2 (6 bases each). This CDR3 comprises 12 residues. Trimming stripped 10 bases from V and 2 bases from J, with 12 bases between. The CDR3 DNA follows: TGTGCCACCCAGGGGACTGCCTACGAGCAGTACTTC. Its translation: CATQGTAYEQYF.

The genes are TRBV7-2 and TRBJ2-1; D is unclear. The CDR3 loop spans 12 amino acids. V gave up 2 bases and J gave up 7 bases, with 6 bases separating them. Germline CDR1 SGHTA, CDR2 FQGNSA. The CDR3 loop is CASSLIQNEQFF. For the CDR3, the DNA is TGTGCCAGCAGCTTAATCCAGAATGAGCAGTTCTTC.

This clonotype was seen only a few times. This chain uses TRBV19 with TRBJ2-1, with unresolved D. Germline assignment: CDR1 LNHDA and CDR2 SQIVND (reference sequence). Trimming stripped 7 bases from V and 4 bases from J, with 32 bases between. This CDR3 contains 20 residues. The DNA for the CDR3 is TGTGCCAGTACCCAAACTAAGGGTGGTGGGCCCGTGGGGATATACAATGAGCAGTTCTTC. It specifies CASTQTKGGGPVGIYNEQFF.

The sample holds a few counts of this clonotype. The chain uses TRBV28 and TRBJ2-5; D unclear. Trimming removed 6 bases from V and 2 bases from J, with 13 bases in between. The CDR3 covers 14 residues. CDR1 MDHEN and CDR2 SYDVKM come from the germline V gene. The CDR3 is CASSPPTNQETQYF. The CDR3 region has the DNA TGTGCCAGCAGCCCCCCGACGAATCAAGAGACCCAGTACTTC.

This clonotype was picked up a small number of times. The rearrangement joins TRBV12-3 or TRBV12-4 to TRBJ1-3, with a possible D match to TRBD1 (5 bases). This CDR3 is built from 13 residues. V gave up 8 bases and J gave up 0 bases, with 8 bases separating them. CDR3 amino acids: CASPTVSGNTIYF. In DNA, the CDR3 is TGTGCCAGCCCGACAGTCTCTGGAAACACCATATATTTT.

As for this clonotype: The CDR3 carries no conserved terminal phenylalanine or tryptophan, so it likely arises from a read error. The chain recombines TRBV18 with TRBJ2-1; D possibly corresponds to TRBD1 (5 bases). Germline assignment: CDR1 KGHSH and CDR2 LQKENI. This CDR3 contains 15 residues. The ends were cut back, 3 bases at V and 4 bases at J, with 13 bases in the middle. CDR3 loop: CASSPTQGLYNEQFS. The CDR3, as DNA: TGTGCCAGCTCACCGACGCAGGGCTTATACAATGAGCAGTTCTCC.

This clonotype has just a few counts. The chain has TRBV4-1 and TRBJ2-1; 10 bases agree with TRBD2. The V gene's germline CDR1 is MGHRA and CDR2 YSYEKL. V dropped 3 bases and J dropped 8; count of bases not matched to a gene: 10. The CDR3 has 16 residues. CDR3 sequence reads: CASSQVLAGVMDEQFF. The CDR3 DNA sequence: TGCGCCAGCAGCCAGGTCCTAGCGGGAGTTATGGATGAGCAGTTCTTC.

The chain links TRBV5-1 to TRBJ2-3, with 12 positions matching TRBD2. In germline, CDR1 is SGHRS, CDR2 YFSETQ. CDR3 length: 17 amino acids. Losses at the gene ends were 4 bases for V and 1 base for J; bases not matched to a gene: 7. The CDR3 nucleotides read TGCGCCAGCAGCCCCCGTCTAGCGGGAGGGGGCACAGATACGCAGTATTTT. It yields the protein CASSPRLAGGGTDTQYF. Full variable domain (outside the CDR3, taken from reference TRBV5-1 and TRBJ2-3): KAGVTQTPRYLIKTRGQQVTLSCSPISGHRSVSWYQQTPGQGLQFLFEYFSETQRNKGNFPGRFSGRQFSNSRSEMNVSTLELGDSALYLCASSPRLAGGGTDTQYFGPGTRLTVL.

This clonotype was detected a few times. CDR3 loop: CASSQWSNEQFF. CDR3 coding DNA: TGTGCCAGCAGCCAGTGGAGCAATGAGCAGTTCTTC. The rearrangement links TRBV14 to TRBJ2-1; no clear D. CDR3 size: 12 residues. Germline V lookup: CDR1 SGHDN, CDR2 FVKESK. V was cut by 3 bases and J by 6 bases, with 6 bases left in between.